Presented here are 25 T cell receptor beta chains from one specimen sequenced in a study of beta chain features in type 1 diabetes. The authors reverse transcribed all of the isolated RNA, so sequencing captured expressed TCRB transcripts. Sequenced by immunoSEQ multiplex PCR; TCRdb stores in-frame clones only, minus some. The data hold about 470,000 clones, with approximately 31% observed a single time. Input material: naive CD4+ T cells from blood. All receptors derive from a man aged 18 to 29 in good health.

The V and J genes are TRBV7-2 and TRBJ2-1; no reliable D call. Germline CDR1 SGHTA, CDR2 FQGNSA. The CDR3 runs to 13 residues. Trimming pared 4 bases from V and 4 bases from J, leaving 8 bases between. The CDR3: CASSSEFYNEQFF. In nucleotides, the CDR3 is TGTGCCAGCAGCTCTGAATTTTACAATGAGCAGTTCTTC.

The V and J genes are TRBV15 and TRBJ2-2; the D is unclear. This CDR3 is built from 16 residues. Between the trimmed V and J ends, which lost 0 bases and 2 bases, there was a span of 10 bases. Germline assignment: CDR1 LNHNV and CDR2 YYDKDF (reference sequence). The CDR3 sequence: CATSRDVLINTGELFF. CDR3 nucleotides: TGTGCCACCAGCAGAGACGTCCTAATAAACACCGGGGAGCTGTTTTTT.

There are a few counts of this clone. The chain employs TRBV28 and TRBJ1-2; 8 nucleotides match TRBD1. CDR1 and CDR2 (germline): MDHEN, SYDVKM. The CDR3 extends over 18 amino acids. V dropped 2 bases and J dropped 0; count of bases not matched to a gene: 11. The CDR3 DNA is TGTGCCAGCAGTTTAGGGGACAGGTTTAGCTTTCCTAACTATGGCTACACCTTC. It is translated as CASSLGDRFSFPNYGYTF.

This clone was counted only a few times. The V call is TRBV5-4, the J call TRBJ2-3, with D perhaps TRBD1 (5 bases). There are 15 residues in the CDR3. V was cut by 4 bases and J by 1 base, with 13 bases left in between. The germline CDR1 and CDR2 sequences are SGHNT and YYREEE (reference sequence). The CDR3 loop reads CASSTPGSRTDTQYF. The CDR3 DNA follows: TGTGCCAGCAGCACCCCAGGGTCCCGCACAGATACGCAGTATTTT. The full variable domain, completed using reference TRBV5-4 and TRBJ2-3, is ETGVTQSPTHLIKTRGQQVTLRCSSQSGHNTVSWYQQALGQGPQFIFQYYREEENGRGNFPPRFSGLQFPNYSSELNVNALELDDSALYLCASSTPGSRTDTQYFGPGTRLTVL.

The V and J genes are TRBV7-2 and TRBJ1-4, with a possible D match to TRBD1 (6 bases). The CDR3 spans 14 residues. The V gene lost 4 bases and the J gene lost 5 bases, with 11 bases spanning the gap. Germline V lookup: CDR1 SGHTA, CDR2 FQGNSA. The CDR3 is CASSYQGSNEKLFF. DNA for the CDR3: TGTGCCAGCAGCTACCAGGGGAGCAATGAAAAACTGTTTTTT. Combining the CDR3 with reference TRBV7-2 and TRBJ1-4 gives the whole variable domain GAGVSQSPSNKVTEKGKDVELRCDPISGHTALYWYRQSLGQGLEFLIYFQGNSAPDKSGLPSDRFSAERTGGSVSTLTIQRTQQEDSAVYLCASSYQGSNEKLFFGSGTQLSVL.

This chain links TRBV7-8 with TRBJ2-1; D possibly corresponds to TRBD2 (5 bases). Germline V CDR1 and CDR2: SGHVS, FQNEAQ. The V gene lost 5 bases and the J gene lost 13 bases, with 12 bases spanning the gap. The CDR3 is 11 amino acids. As DNA, the CDR3 is TGTGCCAGCAGCGGACTTCTTACCCAGTTCTTC. It yields the protein CASSGLLTQFF.

This clone has only a few counts. The chain has TRBV5-4 and TRBJ2-2; 14 positions match TRBD2. Losses at the gene ends were 4 bases for V and 6 bases for J; bases not matched to a gene: 8. The CDR3 runs 17 residues. CDR1 is SGHNT, CDR2 YYREEE, per germline (reference sequence). As DNA, the CDR3 is TGTGCCAGCAGCCCGGGACTAGCGGGAGATGTCGCCGGGGAGCTGTTTTTT. This encodes CASSPGLAGDVAGELFF.

The rearrangement links TRBV4-3 to TRBJ2-5, with unresolved D. V was pared by 0 bases and J by 9 bases, with 14 bases between. The CDR3 is 14 residues long. Per the germline V gene, CDR1 is LGHNA and CDR2 is YSLEER. The CDR3 reads CASSQDEAENPQYF. The CDR3 DNA sequence: TGCGCCAGCAGCCAAGATGAGGCAGAAAATCCCCAGTACTTC.

The sample holds a few counts of this clone. The chain is built from TRBV7-2 and TRBJ2-1; TRBD1 or TRBD2 may be the D gene (5 bases each). CDR3 size: 16 residues. Germline loops: CDR1 SGHTA, CDR2 FQGNSA. With 6 bases removed from V and 0 bases from J, the gap between germline ends came to 15 bases. The DNA for the CDR3 is TGTGCCAGCAGTACAGGACTGTTCAGCTCCTACAATGAGCAGTTCTTC. Residues: CASSTGLFSSYNEQFF. Supplemented by reference TRBV7-2 and TRBJ2-1, the full variable domain reads GAGVSQSPSNKVTEKGKDVELRCDPISGHTALYWYRQSLGQGLEFLIYFQGNSAPDKSGLPSDRFSAERTGGSVSTLTIQRTQQEDSAVYLCASSTGLFSSYNEQFFGPGTRLTVL.

This clone has a handful of counts. The rearrangement links TRBV4-2 to TRBJ2-7; D remains ambiguous. The germline gives CDR1 LGHNA, CDR2 YNFKEQ. The CDR3 is made up of 14 amino acids. V lost 6 bases and J 4 bases, leaving 16 bases between the germline ends. In DNA form, the CDR3 reads TGTGCCAGCAGTCCCCTTTCTGCGGTATACGAGCAGTACTTC. Its translation: CASSPLSAVYEQYF.

The V and J genes are TRBV14 and TRBJ2-2, with D tentatively TRBD1 or TRBD2 (5 bases each). Per germline, CDR1 SGHDN and CDR2 FVKESK. The CDR3 loop spans 19 amino acids. V was shortened by 1 base and J by 2 bases, with 20 bases between the two germline ends. This CDR3 is CASSQGYHGQGRNTGELFF. CDR3 nucleotide sequence: TGTGCCAGCAGCCAAGGTTATCATGGTCAGGGACGAAACACCGGGGAGCTGTTTTTT.

This clone was counted between two and nine times. The chain is built from TRBV5-1 and TRBJ2-7; D may match TRBD1 or TRBD2 (5 bases each). The length of the CDR3 is 15 residues. V lost 0 bases to trimming and J lost 3 bases, with 13 bases between them. Germline V gene sequence: CDR1 SGHRS, CDR2 YFSETQ. DNA of the CDR3: TGCGCCAGCAGCTTGGCGGCAGGGAGCCACTACGAGCAGTACTTC. Amino acids: CASSLAAGSHYEQYF.

On this clone itself: The sample holds other DNA sequences that translate to the same CDR3. This chain links TRBV29-1 with TRBJ2-7; D is uncertain. The CDR3 contains 11 residues. CDR1 is SQVTM and CDR2 is ANQGSEA in the germline V gene. V lost 4 bases and J 2 bases, leaving 6 bases between the germline ends. The CDR3 protein is CSVVSAYEQYF. In DNA, the CDR3 is TGCAGCGTTGTTTCTGCCTACGAGCAGTACTTC.

In this sample, this clone turned up a few times. This rearrangement joins TRBV6-6 to TRBJ2-3; D not resolved. This CDR3 comprises 14 residues. V lost 4 bases and J lost 0, with 8 bases in between. Germline V gives CDR1 MNHNY, CDR2 SVGAGI (reference sequence). The CDR3 loop is CASSFSSSTDTQYF. In DNA form, the CDR3 reads TGTGCCAGCAGTTTTAGCAGTAGCACAGATACGCAGTATTTT.

This clone appeared a few times. The chain is built from TRBV19 and TRBJ2-3; 7 positions agree with TRBD2. Germline CDR1 and CDR2: LNHDA and SQIVND (reference sequence). J was trimmed by 9 bases and V by 0 bases; bases with no gene match: 0. This CDR3 spans 12 amino acids. The CDR3 sequence is CASSIEAGTQYF. The DNA for the CDR3 is TGTGCCAGTAGTATAGAAGCGGGGACGCAGTATTTT.

This clone occurred a few times. V gene TRBV7-2 combines with J gene TRBJ2-3; D call uncertain. Germline-derived CDR1 and CDR2 are SGHTA and FQGNSA. This CDR3 is 14 amino acids long. The V gene lost 6 bases and the J gene lost 1 base, with 11 bases spanning the gap. The CDR3 coding sequence is TGTGCCAGCAGGCCCCAATTGGGCACAGATACGCAGTATTTT. As protein: CASRPQLGTDTQYF.

A few counts support this clone. This chain joins TRBV6-1 and TRBJ2-7; D is unresolved. V dropped 3 bases and J dropped 4 bases, with 7 bases sitting between them. CDR3 size: 12 residues. Germline V gene sequence: CDR1 MNHNS, CDR2 SASEGT. The CDR3: CASSEKGYEQYF. CDR3 DNA sequence: TGTGCCAGCAGTGAGAAGGGATACGAGCAGTACTTC.

V gene TRBV6-6 combines with J gene TRBJ2-7; 8 nucleotides agree with TRBD1. CDR1 is MNHNY, CDR2 SVGAGI, per germline (reference sequence). The CDR3 consists of 14 residues. Unmatched junction bases numbered 6, after V lost 4 bases and J lost 4 bases. For the CDR3, the DNA is TGTGCCAGCAGTTCGCTCGGGACAGGATACGAGCAGTACTTC. Protein sequence: CASSSLGTGYEQYF.

This clone has more than one count but fewer than ten. The chain joins TRBV9 to TRBJ1-2; tentative D call: TRBD1 (6 bases). V was clipped by 0 bases and J by 5 bases, with 11 bases between them. CDR1 SGDLS and CDR2 YYNGEE come from the germline V gene. The CDR3 loop spans 14 amino acids. This CDR3 is CASSVGQDRYGYTF. The CDR3 DNA reads as TGTGCCAGCAGCGTAGGACAGGACCGGTATGGCTACACCTTC.

This clone was counted only a few times. This sequence joins TRBV19 and TRBJ2-5, with a possible D match to TRBD1 (6 bases). The ends were cut back, 5 bases at V and 7 bases at J, with 14 bases in the middle. Per the germline V gene, CDR1 is LNHDA and CDR2 is SQIVND (reference sequence). The length of the CDR3 is 13 residues. The CDR3 loop reads CASSPQTGGTQYF. In DNA, the CDR3 is TGTGCCAGTAGTCCTCAGACAGGCGGGACCCAGTACTTC.

This clone was observed a handful of times. The chain has TRBV4-2 and TRBJ2-3; D is ambiguous. The CDR3 spans 15 residues. Germline CDR1 reads LGHNA; CDR2 reads YNFKEQ. V lost 2 bases and J lost 0, with 9 bases in between. The CDR3 loop is CASSQHGPSTDTQYF. CDR3 bases: TGTGCCAGCAGCCAACACGGGCCTAGCACAGATACGCAGTATTTT.

The CDR3 DNA follows: TGTGCCTGGAATCCCAGGGGGAGGGCAGATACGCAGTATTTT. Protein: CAWNPRGRADTQYF. This sequence joins TRBV30 and TRBJ2-3; D might be TRBD1 or TRBD2, each matching 7 bases. The V end lost 4 bases, the J end lost 4 bases, and 15 bases lay between the germline ends. CDR1 and CDR2 (germline): GTSNPN, SVGIG (reference sequence). The CDR3 has 14 residues. Full variable domain (rest looked up from reference TRBV30 and TRBJ2-3): SQTIHQWPATLVQPVGSPLSLECTVEGTSNPNLYWYRQAAGRGLQLLFYSVGIGQISSEVPQNLSASRPQDRQFILSSKKLLLSDSGFYLCAWNPRGRADTQYFGPGTRLTVL.

The chain combines TRBV27 with TRBJ2-7, with 13 bases that match TRBD2. Looked up from germline, CDR1 is MNHEY and CDR2 is SMNVEV (reference sequence). V gave up 5 bases and J gave up 6 bases; unmatched junction bases: 10. CDR3 size: 16 residues. DNA for the CDR3: TGTGCCAGCAGTAGCACTAGCGGGAGGGCCTCTCCCGAGCAGTACTTC. Its translation: CASSSTSGRASPEQYF.

This chain uses TRBV6-6 with TRBJ2-1; D gene unclear. V lost 5 bases and J lost 9, with 8 bases in between. The CDR3 is 11 residues long. Per germline, CDR1 MNHNY and CDR2 SVGAGI (reference sequence). The CDR3 reads CASSAESEQFF. CDR3 DNA: TGTGCCAGCAGTGCCGAATCTGAGCAGTTCTTC.

This clone was recorded a few times. V gene TRBV7-2 combines with J gene TRBJ1-2, with no clear D. The V gene lost 1 base and the J gene lost 2 bases, with 8 bases spanning the gap. The V gene's germline CDR1 is SGHTA and CDR2 FQGNSA. The CDR3 runs 14 residues. CDR3 sequence reads: CASSLVARNYGYTF. Here the CDR3 DNA reads TGTGCCAGCAGCTTAGTAGCACGGAACTATGGCTACACCTTC.